These 9 T cell receptor beta chains came from one sample sequenced in a study of beta chain features in type 1 diabetes. TCRB transcripts that were expressed got sequenced, as all of the isolated RNA had been reverse transcribed. Clones were sequenced by immunoSEQ multiplex PCR, and TCRdb holds only the in-frame ones, with some missing. Among roughly 140,000 clones listed, about 7% were seen once. Source material: central memory CD4+ T cells from blood. Receptor source: a woman under 40 in good health.

V usage is TRBV6-4 and J usage is TRBJ2-7; 8 bases are shared with TRBD1. The V segment lost 10 bases and the J segment 1 base; nucleotides outside the gene matches: 15. CDR3 length: 16 residues. Per the germline V gene, CDR1 is MRHNA and CDR2 is SNTAGT. This chain's CDR3 is CATRHLPGQESYEQYF. DNA for the CDR3: TGTGCCACCCGCCACCTCCCGGGACAGGAGTCCTACGAGCAGTACTTC.

This clone was observed a handful of times. The J gene is TRBJ1-1, the V gene TRBV4-1; D gene unclear. Trimming cost V 6 bases and J 10 bases, with 15 bases left between them. CDR3 length equals 12 residues. Germline V gives CDR1 MGHRA, CDR2 YSYEKL. The CDR3 bases are TGCGCCAGCAGTCCGCGTGAGGGTGGAGCTTTCTTT. As protein: CASSPREGGAFF.

This clone was recorded a few times. V usage is TRBV13 and J usage is TRBJ2-7; D gene ambiguous. The V gene's germline CDR1 is PRHDT and CDR2 FYEKMQ (reference sequence). V dropped 1 base and J dropped 3 bases, with 4 bases sitting between them. The CDR3 length is 12 residues. This CDR3 reads CASSLDNYEQYF. CDR3 nucleotide sequence: TGTGCCAGCAGCTTAGACAACTACGAGCAGTACTTC. The full variable domain, in which reference TRBV13 and TRBJ2-7 provide the parts outside the CDR3, is AAGVIQSPRHLIKEKRETATLKCYPIPRHDTVYWYQQGPGQDPQFLISFYEKMQSDKGSIPDRFSAQQFSDYHSELNMSSLELGDSALYFCASSLDNYEQYFGPGTRLTVT.

The genes are TRBV4-3 and TRBJ2-7; 12 positions agree with TRBD2. The CDR3 has 15 residues. Germline assignment: CDR1 LGHNA and CDR2 YSLEER. Losses at the gene ends were 2 bases for V and 7 bases for J; bases not matched to a gene: 6. This chain's CDR3 is CASSQRLAGAGEQYF. CDR3 coding DNA: TGCGCCAGCAGCCAAAGACTAGCGGGAGCGGGGGAGCAGTACTTC.

This chain joins TRBV5-4 and TRBJ2-1; the D gene is possibly TRBD2 (6 bases). CDR1 and CDR2 from the germline V gene are SGHNT and YYREEE (reference sequence). The CDR3 extends over 15 amino acids. Trimming removed 7 bases at V and 5 bases at J, with 19 bases between. CDR3 sequence (DNA): TGTGCCAGCCAAGAACTAACGGGACTCCACAATGAGCAGTTCTTC. Its translation is CASQELTGLHNEQFF.

There are a few counts of this clone. V and J are TRBV5-1 and TRBJ2-7, with 10 nucleotides matching TRBD1. This CDR3 is built from 14 residues. CDR1 and CDR2 (germline): SGHRS, YFSETQ. J was trimmed by 0 bases and V by 7 bases; bases with no gene match: 4. The CDR3 sequence is CASGWTGGSYEQYF. In DNA, the CDR3 is TGCGCCAGCGGGTGGACAGGGGGCTCCTACGAGCAGTACTTC.

The chain recombines TRBV4-2 with TRBJ2-1, with D tentatively TRBD1 (6 bases). The germline CDR1 and CDR2 sequences are LGHNA and YNFKEQ. V lost 4 bases to trimming and J lost 7 bases, with 11 bases between them. This CDR3 contains 13 residues. The CDR3 DNA follows: TGTGCCAGCAGCCCCTTACAGGGAAATGAGCAGTTCTTC. Translation: CASSPLQGNEQFF.

In its sample, this clone was seen a few times. The rearrangement joins TRBV5-1 to TRBJ2-1, with 7 bases identical to TRBD1. Looked up from germline, CDR1 is SGHRS and CDR2 is YFSETQ. With V trimmed by 4 bases and J by 7 bases, 8 bases remained unmatched. This CDR3 has 14 residues. DNA for the CDR3: TGCGCCAGCAGCCCAGACAGGGTCGAGAATGAGCAGTTCTTC. This codes for CASSPDRVENEQFF.

This clone was counted many times. The chain carries TRBV5-1 and TRBJ1-5, with D perhaps matching TRBD1 (6 bases). The germline V gene encodes CDR1 SGHRS and CDR2 YFSETQ. The V end was cut by 4 bases, the J end by 2 bases, with 10 bases between. There are 14 residues in the CDR3. The CDR3 here is CASSLQGGNQPQHF. The DNA of the CDR3 is TGCGCCAGCAGCCTACAGGGTGGCAATCAGCCCCAGCATTTT.